This T cell receptor beta chain was sequenced during a study of metastatic and nonmetastatic thyroid tumors (dated by TCRdb to 2019 to 2021). Study-level background: For patients with malignant and with benign thyroid disease, the researchers compared repertoires between peripheral blood samples and tumor or nodule tissue samples. Points the paper makes about the study in general: In both blood and tumor samples, malignant tumors were reported to have significantly higher TCR beta diversity than benign nodules.

The CDR1 and CDR2 encoded by the germline V gene are MNHEY and SVGAGI. A distance of 7 bases separates the germline ends of V and J, which lose 0 bases and 2 bases respectively. The CDR3 runs 14 residues from the cysteine to the phenylalanine. The CDR3 DNA has 42 bases and is translated from base 1. Libraries were constructed by PCR. Sequenced using an Illumina HiSeq 4000. High-throughput sequencing was used to profile the CDR3 region of the TCR beta-chain in every patient. In the original analysis: CDR3 differences across clinicopathological groups were used to build a classifier for discriminating distant-metastatic papillary thyroid cancer patients. To measure repertoire diversity the researchers used the Shannon index, while the Morisita-Horn index served to gauge how similar the tumor and blood repertoires were. TCRdb ran its own pipeline on the public reads, namely fastp trimming at Q25 and MiXCR clone calling, and kept in-frame beta chains. The V and J calls shown here were made by TCRdb, not taken from the authors' results. The sample yields around 15,000 clones; around 25% were counted once. The ten largest clonotypes hold 7.5% of the sample.

None of the patients had been given any treatment before thyroid surgery. Patient clinical samples collected from the early 2010s to the late 2010s were retrospectively analysed using T-cell receptor beta sequencing. Based on its abundance in the sample, this clone is medium-sized (0.01 to 0.1%). Its antigen specificity is not known. Base qualities are not recorded, but no much larger clone differs from it by a single base. Sequenced: adjacent normal tissue. The chain is made from TRBV6-5 and TRBJ1-1, with no confidently assigned D gene. The receptor was derived from a female donor with papillary thyroid cancer or a benign thyroid nodule (not recorded which). Some clones in this sample may be carry-over from other donors' samples. CDR3 loop: CASSYSTDNTEAFF. The base sequence is TGTGCCAGCAGTTACTCGACGGACAACACTGAAGCTTTCTTT.